The clone carrying this T cell receptor beta chain was recorded at least ten times. This CDR3 contains 16 residues. Trimming took off 1 base at V and 2 bases at J, with 15 bases between the two ends. CDR1 is SGHRS, CDR2 YFSETQ, per germline. Fresh peripheral blood, roughly 9.8 ml of it, supplied the PBMCs. The sample is drawn from a study of T cells in Graves' hyperthyroidism and ophthalmopathy. The investigators amplified TCR beta CDR3 regions from RNA transcripts. TCR CDR3 underwent first-round RT-PCR with the HTBI primer set. TCRdb re-called the multiplex PCR reads with MiXCR, one entry per CDR3 protein. The sample yields about 350,000 distinct CDR3 sequences, 15% to 20% seen once.

V is TRBV5-1 and J is TRBJ1-2; D might be TRBD1 (6 bases). Sequencing was performed on blood. This clonotype originated in a woman aged 40 to 55 with Graves' ophthalmopathy. CDR3 nucleotide sequence: TGCGCCAGCAGCTTGAGCGGGACACCACCAAACTATGGCTACACCTTC. It codes for CASSLSGTPPNYGYTF.